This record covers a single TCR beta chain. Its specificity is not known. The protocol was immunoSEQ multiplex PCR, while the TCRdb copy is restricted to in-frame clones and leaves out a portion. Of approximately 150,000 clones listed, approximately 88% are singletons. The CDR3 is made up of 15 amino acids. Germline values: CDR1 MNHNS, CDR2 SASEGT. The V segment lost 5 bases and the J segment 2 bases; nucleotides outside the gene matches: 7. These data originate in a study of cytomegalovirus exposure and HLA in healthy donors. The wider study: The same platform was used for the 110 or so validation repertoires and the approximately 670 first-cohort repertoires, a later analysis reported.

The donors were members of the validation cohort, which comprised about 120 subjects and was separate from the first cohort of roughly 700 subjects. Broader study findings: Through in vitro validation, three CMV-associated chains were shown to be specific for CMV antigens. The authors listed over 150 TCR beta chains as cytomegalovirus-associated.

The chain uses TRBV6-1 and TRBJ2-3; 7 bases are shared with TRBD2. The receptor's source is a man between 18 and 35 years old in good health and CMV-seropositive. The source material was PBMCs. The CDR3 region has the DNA TGTGCCAGCAGTCTTAGCGGGCCAAACACAGATACGCAGTATTTT. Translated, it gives CASSLSGPNTDTQYF.